This T cell receptor (beta chain) came from a study of blood T cell repertoires in COVID-19. Authors' processing steps: Estimation of nucleated cell counts was performed using reference gene primer amplification. Using immunoSEQ multiplex PCR, the repertoire was profiled, and TCRdb retains in-frame clones only, with some absent. V, J and clone size reflect that table, while D and trimming were determined from the DNA. The sample consists of around 250,000 clones, around 86% of them appearing once. This CDR3 region has 12 residues. With 9 bases removed from V and 1 base from J, the gap between germline ends came to 9 bases. Germline V gives CDR1 LGHNA, CDR2 YNFKEQ.

This chain links TRBV4-2 with TRBJ1-1; D is possibly TRBD1 (5 bases). The sequence derives from a man between 18 and 35 years old with active or convalescent COVID-19. Sequences were obtained from peripheral blood. The CDR3 coding sequence is TGTGCCAGTGGGGCTACGAACACTGAAGCTTTCTTT. Translating it yields CASGATNTEAFF.